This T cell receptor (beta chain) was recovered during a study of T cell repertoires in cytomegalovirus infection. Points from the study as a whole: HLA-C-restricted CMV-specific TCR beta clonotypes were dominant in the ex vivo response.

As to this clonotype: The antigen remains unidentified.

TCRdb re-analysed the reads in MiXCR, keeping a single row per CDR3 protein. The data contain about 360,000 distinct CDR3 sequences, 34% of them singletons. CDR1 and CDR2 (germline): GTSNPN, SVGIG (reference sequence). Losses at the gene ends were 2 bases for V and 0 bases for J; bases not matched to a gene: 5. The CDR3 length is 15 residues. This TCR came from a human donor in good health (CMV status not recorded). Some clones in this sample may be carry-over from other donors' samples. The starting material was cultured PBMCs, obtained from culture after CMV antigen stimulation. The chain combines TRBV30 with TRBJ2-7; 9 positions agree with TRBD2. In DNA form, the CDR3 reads TGTGCCTGGAGTCGTGGACTAGCGAGCTCCTACGAGCAGTACTTC. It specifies CAWSRGLASSYEQYF.